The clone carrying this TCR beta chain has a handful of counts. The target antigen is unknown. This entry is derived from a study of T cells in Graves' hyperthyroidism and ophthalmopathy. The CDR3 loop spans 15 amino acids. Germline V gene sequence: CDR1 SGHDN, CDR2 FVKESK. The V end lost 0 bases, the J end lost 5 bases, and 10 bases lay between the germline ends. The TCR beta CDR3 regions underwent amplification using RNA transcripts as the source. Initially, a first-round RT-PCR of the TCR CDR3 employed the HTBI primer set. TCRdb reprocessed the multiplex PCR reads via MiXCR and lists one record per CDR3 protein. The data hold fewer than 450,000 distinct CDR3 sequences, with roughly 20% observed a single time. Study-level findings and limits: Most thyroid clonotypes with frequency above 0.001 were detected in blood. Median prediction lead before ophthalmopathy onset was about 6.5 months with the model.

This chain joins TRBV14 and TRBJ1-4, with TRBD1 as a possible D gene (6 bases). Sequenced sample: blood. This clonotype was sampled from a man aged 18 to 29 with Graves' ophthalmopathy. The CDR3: CASSQEDRWNEKLFF. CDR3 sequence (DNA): TGTGCCAGCAGCCAAGAAGACAGGTGGAATGAAAAACTGTTTTTT.